The 14 T cell receptor beta chains below were found in one sample sequenced in a study of cytomegalovirus exposure and HLA in healthy donors. PCR was performed using 60 Vbeta and 13 Jbeta primers. Sequenced by immunoSEQ multiplex PCR; TCRdb stores in-frame clones only, minus some. Of some 150,000 clones listed, 50% to 75% were seen once; the top ten hold about 2.6%. The sequencing input was PBMCs. These receptors were collected from a woman aged 40-49 years in good health and CMV-seronegative.

The chain carries TRBV19 and TRBJ2-7; TRBD2 might be the D (5 bases). V was trimmed by 4 bases and J by 6 bases, leaving 13 bases between them. The CDR3 extends over 13 amino acids. In germline, CDR1 is LNHDA, CDR2 SQIVND (reference sequence). The DNA for the CDR3 is TGTGCCAGTAGTACCCTAGCTGGTGGCGAGCAGTACTTC. This codes for CASSTLAGGEQYF.

This rearrangement joins TRBV5-6 to TRBJ1-6, with TRBD1 identical over 9 bases. CDR1 SGHDT and CDR2 YYEEEE come from the germline V gene. V dropped 4 bases and J dropped 6; count of bases not matched to a gene: 5. The CDR3 runs 15 residues. CDR3 sequence reads: CASSATGGSNSPLHF. In DNA form, the CDR3 reads TGTGCCAGCAGCGCCACAGGGGGCTCTAATTCACCCCTCCACTTT.

V gene TRBV10-3 combines with J gene TRBJ2-5, with 8 bases lining up with TRBD2. CDR1 is ENHRY and CDR2 is SYGVKD in the germline V gene. The CDR3 consists of 14 residues. Trimming cost V 5 bases and J 5 bases; bases outside gene matches: 7. Here the CDR3 DNA reads TGTGCCATCAGTCCCTCGGGGGGGAGTGAGACCCAGTACTTC. Its protein product is CAISPSGGSETQYF.

The J gene is TRBJ2-2, the V gene TRBV5-1; 10 bases align to TRBD1. The length of the CDR3 is 17 residues. After removal of 2 bases from V and 5 bases from J, the junction contained 9 bases not matched to a gene. Germline lookup yields CDR1 SGHRS and CDR2 YFSETQ. CDR3 DNA sequence: TGCGCCAGCAGCTTCGGACAGGGGGGGAGTAAAACCGGGGAGCTGTTTTTT. The encoded protein is CASSFGQGGSKTGELFF.

The V and J genes are TRBV12-5 and TRBJ2-2; 7 nucleotides align to TRBD2. CDR3 length: 16 amino acids. The germline gives CDR1 LGHNT, CDR2 FRNRAP. V trimming: 2 bases; J trimming: 8 bases; junction bases outside the gene matches: 11. The CDR3 DNA follows: TGTGCTAGTGGTTTGACCGGGACTACTTCGGGAGGGGAGCTGTTTTTT. Its translation is CASGLTGTTSGGELFF.

The chain recombines TRBV6-5 with TRBJ2-5, with D tentatively TRBD1 (5 bases). The CDR3 sequence is 14 residues long. Trimming pared 6 bases from V and 5 bases from J, leaving 16 bases between. Germline V gives CDR1 MNHEY, CDR2 SVGAGI. The CDR3 loop reads CASSPAGLGETQYF. DNA of the CDR3: TGTGCCAGCAGCCCCGCAGGGCTAGGGGAGACCCAGTACTTC.

This clone was seen more than once but under ten times. The chain employs TRBV7-3 and TRBJ1-2, with D hard to call. This CDR3 contains 12 residues. Germline V CDR1 and CDR2: SGHTA, FQGTGA. V was shortened by 5 bases and J by 7 bases, with 11 bases between the two germline ends. CDR3 coding DNA: TGTGCCAGCAGCCCCCGGACTCGTGGCTACACCTTC. This codes for CASSPRTRGYTF. Full variable domain (remainder filled in from reference TRBV7-3 and TRBJ1-2): GAGVSQTPSNKVTEKGKYVELRCDPISGHTALYWYRQSLGQGPEFLIYFQGTGAADDSGLPNDRFFAVRPEGSVSTLKIQRTERGDSAVYLCASSPRTRGYTFGSGTRLTVV.

This clone was detected a few times. This chain joins TRBV9 and TRBJ2-3; the match to TRBD2 covers 12 bases. V gave up 4 bases and J gave up 1 base; unmatched junction bases: 7. From germline, CDR1 is SGDLS and CDR2 YYNGEE. This CDR3 spans 17 amino acids. This CDR3 is CASSHPLAGGGTDTQYF. For the CDR3, the DNA is TGTGCCAGCAGCCATCCCCTAGCGGGGGGGGGCACAGATACGCAGTATTTT.

The V and J genes are TRBV6-1 and TRBJ1-2; no firm D call. Trimming left V 3 bases short and J 1 base short, with 3 bases between. This CDR3 comprises 12 residues. The V gene's germline CDR1 is MNHNS and CDR2 SASEGT. The CDR3 protein is CASSDLNYGYTF. CDR3 bases: TGTGCCAGCAGTGATCTTAACTATGGCTACACCTTC.

This clone came up once. V usage is TRBV9 and J usage is TRBJ2-3; 8 bases line up with TRBD2. The ends lost 0 bases at V and 6 bases at J; junction bases unmatched: 9. The CDR3 covers 16 residues. Per the germline V gene, CDR1 is SGDLS and CDR2 is YYNGEE. CDR3 sequence: CASSVESGGLWDTQYF. CDR3 coding DNA: TGTGCCAGCAGCGTAGAGAGCGGGGGCCTGTGGGATACGCAGTATTTT.

As to this clone: The sample contains more than one DNA sequence encoding this CDR3. This chain connects TRBV5-6 to TRBJ2-1, with D tentatively TRBD2 (5 bases). Trimming shortened V by 0 bases and J by 10 bases, and 5 bases separated the two germline ends. The germline V gene has CDR1 SGHDT and CDR2 YYEEEE. The CDR3 is made up of 11 amino acids. The CDR3 region is CASSLGGEQFF. The CDR3 DNA reads TGTGCCAGCAGCTTGGGAGGGGAGCAGTTCTTC.

In DNA form, the CDR3 reads TGTGCCAGCCAGTATACGCATTCTCAAGAGACCCAGTACTTC. As protein: CASQYTHSQETQYF. The chain joins TRBV19 to TRBJ2-5; no clear D. V gave up 9 bases and J gave up 2 bases, with 16 bases separating them. CDR1 LNHDA and CDR2 SQIVND come from the germline V gene (reference sequence). The CDR3 runs to 14 residues.

The rearrangement joins TRBV29-1 to TRBJ2-3, with 8 bases aligning to TRBD1. J gave up 3 bases and V 7 bases, and 12 bases lay outside the gene matches. Germline loops: CDR1 SQVTM, CDR2 ANQGSEA. The CDR3 runs to 15 residues. CDR3 region: CSATPRGLPTDTQYF. The CDR3 DNA sequence: TGCAGCGCCACTCCCAGGGGGCTCCCTACAGATACGCAGTATTTT.

The rearrangement joins TRBV4-3 to TRBJ1-1; maybe TRBD1 (5 bases). The CDR3 runs to 13 residues. Trimming cost V 6 bases and J 4 bases, with 12 bases left between them. From germline, CDR1 is LGHNA and CDR2 YSLEER. The CDR3, as DNA: TGCGCCAGCAGAAGGGGCACGGGCACTGAAGCTTTCTTT. Translated, it gives CASRRGTGTEAFF.